This T cell receptor (beta chain) was identified during a study of T cells in Graves' hyperthyroidism and ophthalmopathy. V lost 5 bases, J lost 8 bases, and 5 bases stayed unmatched. CDR1 and CDR2 (germline): SEHNR, FQNEAQ (reference sequence). This CDR3 is built from 14 residues. This clonotype appeared many times. The TCR beta CDR3 regions underwent amplification using RNA transcripts as the source. First-round RT-PCR with HTBI primers amplified the TCR CDR3 region. TCRdb called the multiplex PCR reads again in MiXCR, with one record for every CDR3 protein. The sample yields over 500,000 distinct CDR3 sequences, 12% to 15% seen once.

The specimen was blood. This rearrangement joins TRBV7-9 to TRBJ2-1; TRBD1 aligns across 11 bases. This TCR came from a woman aged 40 to 50 with Graves' hyperthyroidism. CDR3 DNA sequence: TGTGCCAGCAGCCTCGGACAGGGGGCCGATGAGCAGTTCTTC. As protein: CASSLGQGADEQFF.